The present TCR beta chain was sequenced within a study of blood T cell repertoires in COVID-19. The overall study: COVID-19 samples collected from the United States, Italy and Spain covered acute and convalescent phases. Sample material is recorded as cDNA or gDNA derived from T cells, B-cell-depleted T cells, or PBMCs.

In germline, CDR1 is LGHDT, CDR2 YNNKEL (reference sequence). This CDR3 spans 16 amino acids. V trimming: 0 bases; J trimming: 8 bases; junction bases outside the gene matches: 9. Measured with immunoSEQ multiplex PCR; TCRdb has only the in-frame clones, and not every one. The repertoire has about 230,000 clones, around 84% of them found once; the top ten carry under 2.5%. What was sequenced was peripheral blood. The sequence was collected from a middle-aged man who had recovered from COVID-19. The chain recombines TRBV3-1 (or the pseudogene TRBV3-2) with TRBJ2-3; 9 positions agree with TRBD2. The CDR3 reads CASSQDSGGRAATQYF. Written as DNA, the CDR3 is TGTGCCAGCAGCCAAGATTCGGGCGGGAGGGCCGCTACGCAGTATTTT.